This T cell receptor (beta chain) was sequenced during a study of Graves' ophthalmopathy and Graves' hyperthyroidism. Findings and caveats of the study: A majority of expanded thyroid clonotypes exceeding 0.001 frequency were likewise present in blood.

A duration under 3 months, NOSPECS ≥4, CAS ≥3 and moderate-to-severe activity characterized the donors with ophthalmopathy. Clinical symptoms, serum thyroxine, TRAb, thyroid ultrasound and orbital computed tomography determined diagnosis. Amplifying from RNA transcripts, the study obtained TCR beta CDR3 regions. RT-PCR was first run with HTBI primers, then multiplex PCR in a second round. A single record per CDR3 protein comes from TCRdb applying MiXCR to the multiplex PCR reads. Of 200,000 to 250,000 distinct CDR3 sequences in the sample, around 30% are singletons; the top ten hold 9.1%. Germline CDR1 reads LNHDA; CDR2 reads SQIVND (reference sequence). This CDR3 region has 16 residues. J was trimmed by 7 bases and V by 5 bases; bases with no gene match: 16. This clonotype was seen repeatedly, ten times or more. The antigen is unknown.

This receptor was identified in a man aged 50 to 59 with Graves' ophthalmopathy. The specimen sequenced was peripheral blood. V usage is TRBV19 and J usage is TRBJ2-7; 8 bases map to TRBD1. CDR3 sequence reads: CASSSSTGEVSGEQYF. The CDR3 DNA follows: TGTGCCAGTAGTTCTTCGACAGGGGAGGTTTCTGGAGAGCAGTACTTC.